This T cell receptor beta chain came from a study of blood T cells in healthy people across ages. About the research overall: The capture of about one barcoded beta molecule per two T cells was achieved by template switching.

Of note for this clonotype: Its cognate antigen is unknown. An end of the junction does not agree with germline; a read error may underlie this.

Points from the study as a whole: In these data, TCR beta diversity tracked strongly with naive T cell percentage.

Germline V CDR1 and CDR2: DFQATT, SNEGSKA (reference sequence). The CDR3 is 15 amino acids. A J-beta primer mix and a sample-barcoded 5' primer were used in a second PCR of roughly 7 to 12 cycles. Every single cDNA molecule received a tag from a template-switch adaptor with 12 random nucleotides. TCRdb reanalysed the 5' RACE reads using MiXCR and keeps one entry per CDR3 protein. Of more than 1,000,000 distinct CDR3 sequences detected, under 30% appear once; the ten largest clones hold around 0.7%. This sample was shared with a second study, whose subject was T cells of mothers and their children. As that study records: Over 8 million reads per mother and some 3 million per child were obtained.

The receptor comes from a girl aged 2-9 years in good health. The V gene is TRBV20-1, the J gene TRBJ2-1; TRBD1 is a possible D gene (5 bases). Sample: blood. Written as DNA, the CDR3 is TGCAGTGCTGGAGATCGGGCGGACAATTACAATGAGCAGTTCTTC. It is translated as CSAGDRADNYNEQFF.